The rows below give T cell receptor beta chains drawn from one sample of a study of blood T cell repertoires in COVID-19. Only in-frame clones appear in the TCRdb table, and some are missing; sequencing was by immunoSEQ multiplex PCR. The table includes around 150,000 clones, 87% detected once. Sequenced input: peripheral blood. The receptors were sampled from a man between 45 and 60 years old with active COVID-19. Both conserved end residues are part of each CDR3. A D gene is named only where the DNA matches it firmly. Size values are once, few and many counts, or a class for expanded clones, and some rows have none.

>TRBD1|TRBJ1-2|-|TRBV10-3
CAISNPGQGAQGYGYTF
TGTGCCATCAGCAACCCGGGACAGGGGGCGCAGGGCTATGGCTACACCTTC
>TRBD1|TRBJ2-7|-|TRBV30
CATGTGIEQYF
TGTGCCACCGGGACAGGGATCGAGCAGTACTTC
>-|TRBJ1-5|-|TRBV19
CASSIDHSQNQPQHF
TGTGCCAGTAGTATAGATCACAGCCAGAATCAGCCCCAGCATTTT
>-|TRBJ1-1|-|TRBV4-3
CASSRARNLNTEAFF
TGCGCCAGCAGCCGCGCCAGGAATCTGAACACTGAAGCTTTCTTT
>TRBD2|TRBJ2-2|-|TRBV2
CASSENPLAGGSSKELFF
TGTGCCAGCAGTGAAAATCCCCTAGCGGGGGGGTCATCGAAGGAGCTGTTTTTT
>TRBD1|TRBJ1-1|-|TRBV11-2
CASSFGTGLMNTEAFF
TGTGCCAGCAGCTTCGGGACAGGGCTCATGAACACTGAAGCTTTCTTT
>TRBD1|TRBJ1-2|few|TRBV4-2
CASSPGGGQGALYGYTF
TGTGCCAGCAGCCCAGGGGGGGGACAGGGTGCTCTCTATGGCTACACCTTC
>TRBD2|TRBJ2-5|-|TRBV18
CASSPTGTSMTQYF
TGTGCCAGCTCACCCACCGGGACTAGTATGACCCAGTACTTC
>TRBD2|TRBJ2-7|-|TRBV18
CASSPLGVAGVREQYF
TGTGCCAGCTCACCCCTAGGAGTAGCGGGGGTAAGAGAGCAGTACTTC
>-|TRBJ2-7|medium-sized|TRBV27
CASSLTPGLSYEQYF
TGTGCCAGCAGTCTTACTCCAGGGCTATCCTACGAGCAGTACTTC
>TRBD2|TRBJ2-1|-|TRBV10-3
CAISVSGVSNEQFF
TGTGCCATCAGTGTGAGCGGGGTTAGCAATGAGCAGTTCTTC
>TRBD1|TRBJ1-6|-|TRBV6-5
CASGRDRVNSPLHF
TGTGCCAGCGGGAGGGACAGGGTAAATTCACCCCTCCACTTT
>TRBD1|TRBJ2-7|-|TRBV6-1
CASSEGQGRSYEQYF
TGTGCCAGCAGTGAAGGACAGGGTCGTTCCTACGAGCAGTACTTC
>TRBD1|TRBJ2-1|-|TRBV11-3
CASSLFSGDRDGEQFF
TGTGCCAGCAGCCTATTTTCTGGGGACAGGGATGGTGAGCAGTTCTTC
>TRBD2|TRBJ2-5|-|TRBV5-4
CASSLEVAGEEGTQYF
TGTGCCAGCAGCTTGGAGGTAGCGGGGGAGGAGGGGACCCAGTACTTC
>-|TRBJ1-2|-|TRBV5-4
CASSTYAGVTESVGGYTF
TGTGCCAGCAGCACGTACGCGGGGGTCACCGAATCAGTTGGTGGCTACACCTTC
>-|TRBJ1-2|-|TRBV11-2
CASSLDPGYGYTF
TGTGCCAGCAGCTTAGATCCGGGGTATGGCTACACCTTC
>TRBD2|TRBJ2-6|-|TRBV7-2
CASSSPGGGSGANVLTF
TGTGCCAGCAGCTCACCCGGGGGGGGCTCTGGGGCCAACGTCCTGACTTTC
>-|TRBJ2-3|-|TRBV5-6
CASSSRASLDTQYF
TGTGCCAGCAGCTCCAGGGCCAGTTTGGATACGCAGTATTTT
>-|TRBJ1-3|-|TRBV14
CASSQDLRNTIYF
TGTGCCAGCAGCCAAGATCTACGAAACACCATATATTTT
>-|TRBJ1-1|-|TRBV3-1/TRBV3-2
CASSQAAEAFF
TGTGCCAGCAGCCAAGCGGCTGAAGCTTTCTTT
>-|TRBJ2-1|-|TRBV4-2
CASSQDIRGNYNEQFF
TGTGCCAGCAGCCAAGATATTAGGGGAAACTACAATGAGCAGTTCTTC
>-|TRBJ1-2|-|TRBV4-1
CASSQGAEGGGYTF
TGCGCCAGCAGCCAAGGGGCGGAGGGTGGCGGCTACACCTTC
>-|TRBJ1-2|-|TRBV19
CASSRGVGGGDTF
TGTGCCAGTAGCCGAGGGGTGGGAGGAGGAGACACCTTC
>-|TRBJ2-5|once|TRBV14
CASSQDWATWTQYF
TGTGCCAGCAGCCAAGATTGGGCCACCTGGACCCAGTACTTC
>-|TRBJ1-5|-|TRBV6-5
CASSYSGQGNQPQHF
TGTGCCAGCAGTTACTCGGGTCAGGGCAATCAGCCCCAGCATTTT
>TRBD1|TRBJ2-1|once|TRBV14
CASSQDWGQDPYNEQFF
TGTGCCAGCAGCCAAGATTGGGGACAGGACCCCTACAATGAGCAGTTCTTC
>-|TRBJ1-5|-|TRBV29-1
CSVGAYNQPQHF
TGCAGCGTTGGGGCCTACAATCAGCCCCAGCATTTT
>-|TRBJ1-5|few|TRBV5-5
CASRRGDSNQPQHF
TGTGCCAGCAGACGGGGTGATAGCAATCAGCCCCAGCATTTT
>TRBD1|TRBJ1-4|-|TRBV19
CASSSPGGAYEKLFF
TGTGCCAGTAGTTCTCCAGGGGGCGCATATGAAAAACTGTTTTTT
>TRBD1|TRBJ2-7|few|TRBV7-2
CASSITGTGGDEQYF
TGTGCCAGCAGCATCACCGGGACAGGGGGCGACGAGCAGTACTTC
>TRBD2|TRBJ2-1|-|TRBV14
CASSRWTSGAPGNEQFF
TGTGCCAGCAGCCGATGGACTAGCGGGGCCCCTGGGAATGAGCAGTTCTTC
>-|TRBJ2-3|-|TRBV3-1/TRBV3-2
CASSQVSGVDTQYF
TGTGCCAGCAGCCAGGTATCAGGGGTAGATACGCAGTATTTT
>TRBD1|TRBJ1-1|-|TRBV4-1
CASSQALPGTGAPGNTEAFF
TGCGCCAGCAGCCAAGCCCTCCCCGGGACAGGGGCACCAGGGAACACTGAAGCTTTCTTT
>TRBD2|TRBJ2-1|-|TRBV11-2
CASSFSGGYYNEQFF
TGTGCCAGCAGCTTTAGCGGGGGGTACTACAATGAGCAGTTCTTC
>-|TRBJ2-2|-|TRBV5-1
CASSWGPPNTGELFF
TGCGCCAGCAGCTGGGGCCCCCCCAACACCGGGGAGCTGTTTTTT
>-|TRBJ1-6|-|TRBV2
CASSEGRFYNSPLHF
TGTGCCAGCAGTGAAGGGCGGTTCTATAATTCACCCCTCCACTTT
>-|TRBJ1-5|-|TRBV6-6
CASSYRESNQPQHF
TGTGCCAGCAGTTACAGGGAGAGCAATCAGCCCCAGCATTTT
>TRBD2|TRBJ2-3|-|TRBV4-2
CASSRTSGGADTQYF
TGTGCCAGCAGCCGGACTAGCGGGGGGGCAGATACGCAGTATTTT
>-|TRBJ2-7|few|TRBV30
CAWRPSSYEQYF
TGTGCCTGGAGACCTAGCTCCTACGAGCAGTACTTC
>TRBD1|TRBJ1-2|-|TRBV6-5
CASTWGQNYGYTF
TGTGCCAGCACCTGGGGACAGAACTATGGCTACACCTTC